One and the same sample provided the 28 T cell receptor beta chains below, sequenced in a study of liver allograft versus peripheral blood T cells. As for the study in general: Comparing T cell receptor repertoires in transplanted livers with those in recipients' peripheral blood was part of the design.

Via MiXCR, TCRdb re-called the reads, giving one row per CDR3 protein. The sample consists of approximately 5,300 distinct CDR3 sequences, about a sixth of them appearing once. All receptors derive from a human patient who had a liver transplant. Some T cells may have originated in the graft donor.

A remark on this clonotype: One base away lies a much larger clone, so this may be a sequencing read error. V and J are TRBV24-1 and TRBJ2-3, with no clear D. The CDR3 has 13 amino acids. The V end lost 4 bases, the J end lost 5 bases, and 9 bases lay between the germline ends. Germline loops: CDR1 KGHDR, CDR2 SFDVKD. CDR3 coding DNA: TGTGCCACCAGTGAAGTTAGGGAAGATACGCAGTATTTT. Amino acids: CATSEVREDTQYF.

With regard to this clonotype: A single base separates this from a much larger clone, so it may be a read error. The rearrangement links TRBV20-1 to TRBJ2-7; the D gene is possibly TRBD2 (6 bases). The better agreement between TRBJ2-1 and the DNA end casts doubt on the J call. Germline V lookup: CDR1 DFQATT, CDR2 SNEGSKA (reference sequence). The CDR3 runs to 12 residues. CDR3 protein: CSASGDAGEQFF. CDR3 coding DNA: TGCAGTGCTAGCGGGGACGCGGGGGAGCAGTTCTTC.

Judged by abundance, this clonotype is medium-sized. The chain employs TRBV20-1 and TRBJ2-3; maybe TRBD2 (6 bases). CDR3 length: 18 amino acids. V was pared by 2 bases and J by 1 base, with 22 bases between. CDR1 is DFQATT, CDR2 SNEGSKA, per germline (reference sequence). The CDR3 reads CSARLGWASSDRTDTQYF. The CDR3 DNA is TGCAGTGCTAGACTTGGCTGGGCTTCTAGCGACCGCACAGATACGCAGTATTTT.

This clonotype is deemed medium-sized (0.01 to 0.1%). This chain links TRBV7-9 with TRBJ2-1; no definite D call. The CDR3 covers 15 residues. Germline CDR1 is SEHNR and CDR2 is FQNEAQ (reference sequence). Trimming stripped 2 bases from V and 1 base from J, with 9 bases between. CDR3 sequence: CASSLNWQSYNEQFF. DNA for the CDR3: TGTGCCAGCAGCTTAAATTGGCAGTCCTACAATGAGCAGTTCTTC.

In its sample, this clonotype ranks as medium-sized. The chain joins TRBV6-1 to TRBJ2-3; 8 nucleotides match TRBD2. The CDR3 loop spans 14 amino acids. CDR1 and CDR2 (germline): MNHNS, SASEGT. V lost 7 bases and J lost 6; bases outside the gene matches: 9. The CDR3 loop reads CASIPGLGGDTQYF. CDR3 bases: TGTGCCAGCATTCCGGGACTAGGAGGGGATACGCAGTATTTT.

This chain connects TRBV7-2 to TRBJ1-1, with D unresolved. CDR1 and CDR2 from the germline V gene are SGHTA and FQGNSA. The CDR3 totals 14 residues. V was cut by 2 bases and J by 1 base, with 8 bases left in between. The CDR3, as DNA: TGTGCCAGCAGCTTAACCTGGGGGAACACTGAAGCTTTCTTT. It codes for CASSLTWGNTEAFF.

The chain joins TRBV28 to TRBJ2-3, with 11 bases aligning to TRBD2. The germline gives CDR1 MDHEN, CDR2 SYDVKM. The CDR3 consists of 16 residues. Trimming removed 3 bases from V and 2 bases from J; junction bases left unmatched: 4. The CDR3 sequence is CASSLGTSGYTDTQYF. DNA of the CDR3: TGTGCCAGCAGTTTGGGGACTAGCGGATACACAGATACGCAGTATTTT.

Within the sample, this clonotype is medium-sized (0.01 to 0.1%). The chain joins TRBV15 to TRBJ2-3; D may be TRBD1 (7 bases). With 2 bases removed from V and 1 base from J, the gap between germline ends came to 19 bases. The CDR3 runs 18 residues. The germline CDR1 and CDR2 sequences are LNHNV and YYDKDF (reference sequence). The chain's CDR3 is CATSRLSFGGGRTDTQYF. In DNA, the CDR3 is TGTGCCACCAGCAGACTTTCCTTCGGAGGGGGCCGCACAGATACGCAGTATTTT.

By sample fraction, this clonotype is medium-sized. This chain joins TRBV7-2 and TRBJ1-5, with a weak D call TRBD1 (6 bases). Germline V CDR1 and CDR2: SGHTA, FQGNSA. CDR3 length equals 17 residues. The ends were cut back, 1 base at V and 2 bases at J, with 15 bases in the middle. The CDR3: CASSLDGGPFGNQPQHF. DNA for the CDR3: TGTGCCAGCAGCTTAGACGGGGGGCCATTCGGCAATCAGCCCCAGCATTTT.

This clonotype was seen a single time. The chain has TRBV3-2 and TRBJ2-3; the table assigns TRBD2, which was not confirmed against the DNA. TRBV3-2 is flagged as a pseudogene. CDR3 length: 13 residues. The CDR3 sequence: CASSRETVDTQYF. Here the CDR3 DNA reads TGTGCCAGCAGCCGGGAGACGGTGGATACGCAGTATTTT.

The gene calls are TRBV12-3 or TRBV12-4 and TRBJ2-3; D gene ambiguous. V gave up 6 bases and J gave up 0 bases, with 7 bases separating them. There are 13 residues in the CDR3. The CDR3 nucleotides read TGTGCCAGCAGATTAAGTAGCACAGATACGCAGTATTTT. Residues: CASRLSSTDTQYF.

This clonotype was picked up many times. V usage is TRBV20-1 and J usage is TRBJ1-6; D gene ambiguous. There are 18 residues in the CDR3. Between the trimmed V and J ends, which lost 1 base and 9 bases, there was a span of 25 bases. From germline, CDR1 is DFQATT and CDR2 SNEGSKA (reference sequence). The CDR3 reads CSARVGWQATRSGSPLHF. CDR3 nucleotide sequence: TGCAGTGCTAGAGTGGGCTGGCAGGCGACCCGATCGGGTTCACCCCTCCACTTT.

This sequence joins TRBV18 and TRBJ1-1; D is unresolved. Germline V CDR1 and CDR2: KGHSH, LQKENI. Deletions cut 3 bases from V and 3 bases from J, with 8 bases between. This CDR3 contains 13 residues. The CDR3 nucleotides read TGTGCCAGCTCACCGCGGTGGGACACTGAAGCTTTCTTT. Translation gives CASSPRWDTEAFF.

A few counts support this clonotype. V usage is TRBV28 and J usage is TRBJ1-5; D is perhaps TRBD1 (5 bases). The CDR3 runs to 14 residues. Germline V lookup: CDR1 MDHEN, CDR2 SYDVKM. CDR3 loop: CATRAGFSNQPQHF. In DNA, the CDR3 is TGTGCTACGAGAGCAGGGTTCAGCAATCAGCCCCAGCATTTT.

Note on this clonotype: This could be a read error, since a much larger clone is one nucleotide away. The gene calls are TRBV5-3 and TRBJ1-4; D is unresolved. TRBV5-3 is placed among ORFs of uncertain function. The germline V and J ends were trimmed by 2 bases and 10 bases, with 9 bases remaining between them. The CDR3 is made up of 12 amino acids. For the CDR3, the DNA is TGTGCCAGAAGCTTTAATGTAGGAAAACTGTTTTTT. Encoded protein: CARSFNVGKLFF.

There are a few counts of this clonotype. This sequence joins TRBV19 and TRBJ1-1; D remains ambiguous. This CDR3 spans 15 amino acids. V dropped 0 bases and J dropped 0 bases, with 8 bases sitting between them. Germline CDR1 reads LNHDA; CDR2 reads SQIVND (reference sequence). This chain's CDR3 is CASSIDLGMNTEAFF. The CDR3 nucleotides are TGTGCCAGTAGTATAGACCTGGGGATGAACACTGAAGCTTTCTTT. The full variable domain, with the rest looked up from reference TRBV19 and TRBJ1-1, is DGGITQSPKYLFRKEGQNVTLSCEQNLNHDAMYWYRQDPGQGLRLIYYSQIVNDFQKGDIAEGYSVSREKKESFPLTVTSAQKNPTAFYLCASSIDLGMNTEAFFGQGTRLTVV.

This clonotype is labeled as medium-sized. The genes are TRBV7-9 and TRBJ2-3; the match to TRBD2 covers 10 bases. Germline CDR1 reads SEHNR; CDR2 reads FQNEAQ (reference sequence). CDR3 size: 14 residues. V was clipped by 6 bases and J by 0 bases; unmatched bases: 0. This CDR3 is CASRTSGSTDTQYF. In nucleotides, the CDR3 is TGTGCCAGCAGGACTAGCGGGAGCACAGATACGCAGTATTTT. The variable domain in full, completed from reference TRBV7-9 and TRBJ2-3, reads DTGVSQNPRHKITKRGQNVTFRCDPISEHNRLYWYRQTLGQGPEFLTYFQNEAQLEKSRLLSDRFSAERPKGSFSTLEIQRTEQGDSAMYLCASRTSGSTDTQYFGPGTRLTVL.

This clonotype is medium-sized (0.01 to 0.1%). The gene calls are TRBV15 and TRBJ1-2; TRBD1 aligns across 9 bases. The ends lost 5 bases at V and 8 bases at J; junction bases unmatched: 6. Germline CDR1 reads LNHNV; CDR2 reads YYDKDF (reference sequence). The CDR3 extends over 13 amino acids. In DNA, the CDR3 is TGTGCCACCAGCCGTACAGGGGGCGAGGGCTACACCTTC. Translating gives CATSRTGGEGYTF.

The sample holds many counts of this clonotype. The V call is TRBV11-2, the J call TRBJ2-7; 12 bases are a match to TRBD2. J gave up 0 bases and V 4 bases, and 4 bases lay outside the gene matches. The CDR3 sequence is 16 residues long. Germline V gives CDR1 SGHAT, CDR2 FQNNGV. The CDR3 loop is CASSWTSGAISYEQYF. Written as DNA, the CDR3 is TGTGCCAGCAGCTGGACTAGCGGGGCTATCTCCTACGAGCAGTACTTC.

This clonotype was recorded many times. V usage is TRBV3-1 and J usage is TRBJ2-7; D possibly corresponds to TRBD1 (6 bases). The germline gives CDR1 LGHDT, CDR2 YNNKEL (reference sequence). This CDR3 is built from 11 residues. Trimming removed 8 bases at V and 5 bases at J, with 10 bases between. The CDR3 here is CASGRGNEQYF. The CDR3 nucleotides read TGTGCCAGCGGAAGGGGGAACGAGCAGTACTTC.

This clonotype was observed once. The chain has TRBV6-2 or TRBV6-3 and TRBJ2-1; D remains ambiguous. Germline values: CDR1 MNHEY, CDR2 SVGEGT. The CDR3 extends over 13 amino acids. The germline V and J ends were trimmed by 5 bases and 5 bases, with 10 bases remaining between them. Here the CDR3 DNA reads TGTGCCAGCAGTCCGTGGGGAAACAATGAGCAGTTCTTC. This gives the protein CASSPWGNNEQFF.

This clonotype is judged medium-sized. The chain combines TRBV5-6 with TRBJ1-2, with 7 bases lining up with TRBD1. V lost 2 bases to trimming and J lost 5 bases; unmatched junction nucleotides: 6. CDR1 SGHDT and CDR2 YYEEEE come from the germline V gene. This CDR3 comprises 14 residues. DNA for the CDR3: TGTGCCAGCAGCTTTCCAGACAGGGATTATGGCTACACCTTC. It encodes CASSFPDRDYGYTF.

By share of the sample, this clonotype is medium-sized. The V gene is TRBV9, the J gene TRBJ2-1; 9 bases map to TRBD1. The junction had 10 bases not matched to a gene; V was cut back by 0 bases and J by 6 bases. The CDR3 consists of 17 residues. CDR1 is SGDLS and CDR2 is YYNGEE in the germline V gene. Here the CDR3 DNA reads TGTGCCAGCAGCGTAGGGAGCGGGACAGGGAAGGTCAATGAGCAGTTCTTC. It codes for CASSVGSGTGKVNEQFF.

This clonotype was observed many times. The chain links TRBV14 to TRBJ2-2, with no clear D. This CDR3 comprises 13 residues. Germline V gene lookup returns CDR1 SGHDN and CDR2 FVKESK. Trimming left V 2 bases short and J 7 bases short, with 8 bases between. For the CDR3, the DNA is TGTGCCAGCAGCCAATGGGTCCTCGGGGAGCTGTTTTTT. Residues: CASSQWVLGELFF.

By sample share, this clonotype is medium-sized. The V call is TRBV6-2 or TRBV6-3, the J call TRBJ2-1; D remains unclear. CDR3 length equals 16 residues. Per germline, CDR1 MNHEY and CDR2 SVGEGT. Between the trimmed V and J ends, which lost 10 bases and 0 bases, there was a span of 19 bases. The CDR3 nucleotides read TGTGCCATCAGGTCGTCCAGCGCTAGCTCCTACAATGAGCAGTTCTTC. It translates to CAIRSSSASSYNEQFF.

By share, this clonotype ranks as medium-sized. J is TRBJ1-3 and V is TRBV9, with TRBD1 matching over 7 bases. In germline, CDR1 is SGDLS, CDR2 YYNGEE. The V and J ends lost 2 bases and 9 bases, in that order; junction bases with no gene match: 11. The CDR3 sequence is 15 residues long. CDR3 nucleotide sequence: TGTGCCAGCAGCGTTACGGACAGGTCAGTCGGCACCATATATTTT. As protein: CASSVTDRSVGTIYF.

This clonotype was seen many times. The gene calls are TRBV6-2 or TRBV6-3 and TRBJ1-1; no clear D gene. Germline V CDR1 and CDR2: MNHEY, SVGEGT. The CDR3 length is 15 residues. Trimming stripped 2 bases from V and 4 bases from J, with 14 bases between. The CDR3 nucleotides are TGTGCCAGCAGTTACCCACCGACGAGGGCCACTGAAGCTTTCTTT. This translates into CASSYPPTRATEAFF.

Sample share makes this clonotype medium-sized. V gene TRBV7-2 combines with J gene TRBJ1-3; unclear D gene. The CDR3 loop spans 13 amino acids. Germline CDR1 SGHTA, CDR2 FQGNSA. The germline V and J ends were trimmed by 0 bases and 4 bases, with 4 bases remaining between them. As DNA, the CDR3 is TGTGCCAGCAGCTTAGCCATCGGAAACACCATATATTTT. Translation: CASSLAIGNTIYF.